The text below deals with one T cell receptor beta chain. Its antigen is as yet unknown. Described time point: roughly ten-day in vitro stimulation with candidate mutation-associated neoantigen peptide 1. Every patient had mismatch repair deficiency by PCR or immunohistochemistry. The TCR-sequenced patients were three responders to pembrolizumab. Under ten ELISpot-reactive neoantigen peptides each drove an approximately 10-day in vitro stimulation. A no-peptide control culture served as baseline for clone fold changes. The repertoire was sequenced with immunoSEQ multiplex PCR; TCRdb's copy has only in-frame clones and lacks some. Found here are some 9,700 clones, roughly 84% of them singletons; the top ten hold roughly 15%. This specimen belongs to a study of PD-1 blockade in mismatch repair-deficient tumors. The starting material was cells cultured in vitro, obtained from a patient treated with pembrolizumab. This TCR derives from an adult with mismatch repair-deficient cancer.

CDR3 in amino acids: CASSLSQAVSSYNEQFF. CDR3 DNA sequence: TGTGCCAGCAGTTTATCCCAAGCGGTTAGCTCCTACAATGAGCAGTTCTTC. The chain carries TRBV27 and TRBJ2-1, with D possibly TRBD2 on 5 matching bases. Trimming left V 0 bases short and J 0 bases short, with 12 bases between. This CDR3 contains 17 residues. Per germline, CDR1 MNHEY and CDR2 SMNVEV (reference sequence).